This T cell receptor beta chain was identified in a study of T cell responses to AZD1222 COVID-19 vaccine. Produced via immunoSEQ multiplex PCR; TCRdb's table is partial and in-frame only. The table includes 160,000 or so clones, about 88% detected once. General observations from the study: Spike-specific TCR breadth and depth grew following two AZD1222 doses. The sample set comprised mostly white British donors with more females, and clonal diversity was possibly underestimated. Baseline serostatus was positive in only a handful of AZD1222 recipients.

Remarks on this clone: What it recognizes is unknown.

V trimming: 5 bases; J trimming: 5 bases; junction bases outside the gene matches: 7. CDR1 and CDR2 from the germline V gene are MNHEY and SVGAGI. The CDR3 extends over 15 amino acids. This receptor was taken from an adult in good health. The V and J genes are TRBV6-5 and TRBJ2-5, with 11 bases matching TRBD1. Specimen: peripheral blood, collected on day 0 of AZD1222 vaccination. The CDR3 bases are TGTGCCAGCAGTCCGATGGACAGGGGGCGGGAGACCCAGTACTTC. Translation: CASSPMDRGRETQYF.